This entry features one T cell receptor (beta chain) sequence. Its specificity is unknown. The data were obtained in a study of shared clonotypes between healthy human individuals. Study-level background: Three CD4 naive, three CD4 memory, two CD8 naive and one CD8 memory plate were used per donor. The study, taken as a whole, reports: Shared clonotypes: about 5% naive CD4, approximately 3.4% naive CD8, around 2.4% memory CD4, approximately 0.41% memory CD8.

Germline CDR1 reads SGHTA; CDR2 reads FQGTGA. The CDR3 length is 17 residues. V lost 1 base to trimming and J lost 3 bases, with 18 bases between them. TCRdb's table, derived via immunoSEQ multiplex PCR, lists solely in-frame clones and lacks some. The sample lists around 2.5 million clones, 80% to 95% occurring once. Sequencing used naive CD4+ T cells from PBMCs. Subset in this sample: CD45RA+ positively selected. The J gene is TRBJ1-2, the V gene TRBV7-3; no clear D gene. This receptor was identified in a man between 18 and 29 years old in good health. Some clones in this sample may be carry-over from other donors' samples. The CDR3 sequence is CASSLRPVLGEHYGYTF. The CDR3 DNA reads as TGTGCCAGCAGCTTAAGGCCCGTCCTTGGGGAACACTATGGCTACACCTTC.